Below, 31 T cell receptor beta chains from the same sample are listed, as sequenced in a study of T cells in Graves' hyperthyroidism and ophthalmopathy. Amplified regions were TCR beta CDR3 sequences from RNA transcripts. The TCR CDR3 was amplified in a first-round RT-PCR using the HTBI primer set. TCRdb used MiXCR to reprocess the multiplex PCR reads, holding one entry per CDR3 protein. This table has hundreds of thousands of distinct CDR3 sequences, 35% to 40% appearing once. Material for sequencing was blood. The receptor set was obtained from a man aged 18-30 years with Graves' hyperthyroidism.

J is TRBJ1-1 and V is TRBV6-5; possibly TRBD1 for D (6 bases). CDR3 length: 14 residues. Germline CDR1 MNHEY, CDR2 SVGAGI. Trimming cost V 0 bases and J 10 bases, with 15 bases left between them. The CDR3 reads CASSYSAGAEGAFF. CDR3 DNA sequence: TGTGCCAGCAGTTACTCGGCAGGGGCTGAGGGAGCTTTCTTT.

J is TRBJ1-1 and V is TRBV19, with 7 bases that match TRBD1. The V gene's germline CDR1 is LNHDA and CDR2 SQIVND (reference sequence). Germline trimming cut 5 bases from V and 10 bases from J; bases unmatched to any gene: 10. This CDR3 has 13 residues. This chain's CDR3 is CASSSRDSLGAFF. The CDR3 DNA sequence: TGTGCCAGTAGTTCCCGGGACAGCCTGGGAGCTTTCTTT.

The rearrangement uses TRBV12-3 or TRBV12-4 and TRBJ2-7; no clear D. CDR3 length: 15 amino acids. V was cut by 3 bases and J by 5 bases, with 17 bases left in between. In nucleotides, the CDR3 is TGTGCCAGCAGTTTCTTGACTGATTTGATGCACGAGCAGTACTTC. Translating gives CASSFLTDLMHEQYF.

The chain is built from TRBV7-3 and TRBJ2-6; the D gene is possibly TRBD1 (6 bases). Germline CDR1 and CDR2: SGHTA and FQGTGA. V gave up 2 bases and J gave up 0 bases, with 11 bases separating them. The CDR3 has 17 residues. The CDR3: CASSLWAGASGANVLTF. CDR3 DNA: TGTGCCAGCAGCTTATGGGCAGGGGCCTCTGGGGCCAACGTCCTGACTTTC.

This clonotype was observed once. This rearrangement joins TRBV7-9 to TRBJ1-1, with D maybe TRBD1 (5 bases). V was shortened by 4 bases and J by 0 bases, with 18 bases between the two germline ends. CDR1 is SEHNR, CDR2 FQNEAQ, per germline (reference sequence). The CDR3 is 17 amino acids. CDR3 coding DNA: TGTGCCAGCAGCTCGGGGAGGGACTACTTCATGAACACTGAAGCTTTCTTT. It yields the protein CASSSGRDYFMNTEAFF. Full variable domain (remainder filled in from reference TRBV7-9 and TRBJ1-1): DTGVSQNPRHKITKRGQNVTFRCDPISEHNRLYWYRQTLGQGPEFLTYFQNEAQLEKSRLLSDRFSAERPKGSFSTLEIQRTEQGDSAMYLCASSSGRDYFMNTEAFFGQGTRLTVV.

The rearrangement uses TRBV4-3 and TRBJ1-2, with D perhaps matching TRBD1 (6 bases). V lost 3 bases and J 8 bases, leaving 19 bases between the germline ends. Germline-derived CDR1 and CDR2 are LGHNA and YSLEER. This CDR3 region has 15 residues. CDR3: CASSQAPQGMKGYTF. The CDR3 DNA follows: TGCGCCAGCAGCCAGGCTCCGCAGGGGATGAAAGGCTACACCTTC.

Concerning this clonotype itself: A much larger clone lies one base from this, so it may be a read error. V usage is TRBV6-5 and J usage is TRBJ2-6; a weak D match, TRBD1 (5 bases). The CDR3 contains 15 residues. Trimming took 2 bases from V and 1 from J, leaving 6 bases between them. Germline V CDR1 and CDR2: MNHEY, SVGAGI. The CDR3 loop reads CASSYAGSGANVLTF. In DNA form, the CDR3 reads TGTGCCAGCAGTTACGCAGGGTCTGGGGCCAACGTCCTGACTTTC.

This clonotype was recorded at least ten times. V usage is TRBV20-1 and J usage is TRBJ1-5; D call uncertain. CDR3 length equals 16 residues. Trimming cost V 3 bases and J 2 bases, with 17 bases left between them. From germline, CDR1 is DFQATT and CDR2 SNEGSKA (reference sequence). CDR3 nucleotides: TGCAGTGCTAGGCCCCCGGGCTTACGGGGCAATCAGCCCCAGCATTTT. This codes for CSARPPGLRGNQPQHF.

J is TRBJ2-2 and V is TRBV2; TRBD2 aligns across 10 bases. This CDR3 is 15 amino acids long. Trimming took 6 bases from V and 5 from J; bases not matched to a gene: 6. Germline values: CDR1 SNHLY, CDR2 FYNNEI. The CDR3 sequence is CASSIGTSDTGELFF. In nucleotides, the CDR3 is TGTGCCAGCAGCATCGGGACTAGCGATACCGGGGAGCTGTTTTTT.

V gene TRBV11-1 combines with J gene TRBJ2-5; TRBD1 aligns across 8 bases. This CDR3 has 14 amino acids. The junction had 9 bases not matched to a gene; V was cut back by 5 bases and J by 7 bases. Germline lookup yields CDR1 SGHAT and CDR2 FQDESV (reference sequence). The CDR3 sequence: CASSAPLDRGTQYF. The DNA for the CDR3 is TGTGCCAGCAGCGCCCCCCTAGACAGGGGGACCCAGTACTTC.

The CDR3, as DNA: TGTGCCAGCAGTGAAGAAGGGGGTTCCTCCTACGAGCAGTACTTC. Translation: CASSEEGGSSYEQYF. The chain has TRBV2 and TRBJ2-7, with D perhaps matching TRBD1 (6 bases). V was trimmed by 1 base and J by 0 bases, leaving 10 bases between them. The germline CDR1 and CDR2 sequences are SNHLY and FYNNEI. This CDR3 is 15 amino acids long.

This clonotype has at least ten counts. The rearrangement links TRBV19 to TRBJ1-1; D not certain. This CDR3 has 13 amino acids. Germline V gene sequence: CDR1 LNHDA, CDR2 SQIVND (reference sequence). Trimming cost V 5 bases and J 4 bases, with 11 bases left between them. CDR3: CASSPERGTEAFF. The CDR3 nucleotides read TGTGCCAGTAGTCCCGAGCGGGGCACTGAAGCTTTCTTT.

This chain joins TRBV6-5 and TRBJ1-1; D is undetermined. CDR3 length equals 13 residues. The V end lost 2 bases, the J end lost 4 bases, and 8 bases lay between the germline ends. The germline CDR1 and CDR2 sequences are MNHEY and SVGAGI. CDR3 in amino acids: CASSYREFTEAFF. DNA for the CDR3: TGTGCCAGCAGTTACAGAGAGTTCACTGAAGCTTTCTTT.

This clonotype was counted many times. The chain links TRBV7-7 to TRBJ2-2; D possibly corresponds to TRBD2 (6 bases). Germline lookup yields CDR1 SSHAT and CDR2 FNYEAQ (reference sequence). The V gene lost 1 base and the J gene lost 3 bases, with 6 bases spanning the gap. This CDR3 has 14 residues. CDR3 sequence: CASSLGGDTGELFF. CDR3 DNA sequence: TGTGCCAGCAGCTTAGGGGGGGACACCGGGGAGCTGTTTTTT. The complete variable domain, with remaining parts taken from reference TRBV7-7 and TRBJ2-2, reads GAGVSQSPRYKVTKRGQDVTLRCDPISSHATLYWYQQALGQGPEFLTYFNYEAQPDKSGLPSDRFSAERPEGSISTLTIQRTEQRDSAMYRCASSLGGDTGELFFGEGSRLTVL.

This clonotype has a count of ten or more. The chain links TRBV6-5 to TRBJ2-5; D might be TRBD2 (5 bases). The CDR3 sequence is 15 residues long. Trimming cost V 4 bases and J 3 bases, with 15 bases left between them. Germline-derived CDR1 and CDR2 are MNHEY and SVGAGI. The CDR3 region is CASSSYGVVEETQYF. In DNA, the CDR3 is TGTGCCAGCAGTTCCTACGGGGTGGTGGAAGAGACCCAGTACTTC.

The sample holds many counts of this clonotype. CDR3 amino acids: CAIGSHRSGYGYTF. The CDR3, as DNA: TGTGCCATCGGGAGTCACAGGAGCGGCTATGGCTACACCTTC. This sequence joins TRBV2 and TRBJ1-2; the D gene is possibly TRBD1 (5 bases). The V gene lost 10 bases and the J gene lost 4 bases, with 19 bases spanning the gap. CDR1 is SNHLY, CDR2 FYNNEI, per germline. This CDR3 has 14 residues. Combining the CDR3 with reference TRBV2 and TRBJ1-2 gives the whole variable domain EPEVTQTPSHQVTQMGQEVILRCVPISNHLYFYWYRQILGQKVEFLVSFYNNEISEKSEIFDDQFSVERPDGSNFTLKIRSTKLEDSAMYFCAIGSHRSGYGYTFGSGTRLTVV.

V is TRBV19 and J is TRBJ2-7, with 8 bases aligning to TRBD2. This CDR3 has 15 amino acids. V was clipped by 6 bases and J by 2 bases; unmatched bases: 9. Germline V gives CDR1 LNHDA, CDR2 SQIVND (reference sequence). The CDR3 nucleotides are TGTGCCAGTAGGATAACTAGCGGATTAACCTACGAGCAGTACTTC. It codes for CASRITSGLTYEQYF.

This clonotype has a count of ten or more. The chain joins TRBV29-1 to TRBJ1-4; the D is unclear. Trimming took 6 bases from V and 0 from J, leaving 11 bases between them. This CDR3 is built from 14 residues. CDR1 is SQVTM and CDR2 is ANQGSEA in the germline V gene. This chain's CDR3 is CSVPGDATNEKLFF. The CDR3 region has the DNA TGCAGCGTCCCGGGAGATGCAACTAATGAAAAACTGTTTTTT.

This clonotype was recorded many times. The CDR3 region is CASSLAGPNYGYTF. CDR3 sequence (DNA): TGTGCCAGCAGCTTAGCAGGTCCGAACTATGGCTACACCTTC. This sequence joins TRBV7-9 and TRBJ1-2; unclear D gene. The CDR3 length is 14 residues. Per the germline V gene, CDR1 is SEHNR and CDR2 is FQNEAQ (reference sequence). Trimming removed 0 bases at V and 2 bases at J, with 7 bases between.

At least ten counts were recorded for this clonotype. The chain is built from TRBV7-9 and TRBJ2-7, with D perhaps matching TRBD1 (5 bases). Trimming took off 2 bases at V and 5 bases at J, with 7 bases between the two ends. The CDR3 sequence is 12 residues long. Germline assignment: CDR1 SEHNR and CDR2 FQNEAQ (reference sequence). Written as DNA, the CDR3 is TGTGCCAGCAGCTTACTAGGGGACGAGCAGTACTTC. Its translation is CASSLLGDEQYF.

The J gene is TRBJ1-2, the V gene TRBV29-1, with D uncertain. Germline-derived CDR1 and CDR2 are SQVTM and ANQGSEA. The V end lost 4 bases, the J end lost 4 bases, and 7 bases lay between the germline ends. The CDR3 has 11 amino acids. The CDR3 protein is CSVVVAYGYTF. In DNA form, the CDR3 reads TGCAGCGTTGTGGTGGCCTATGGCTACACCTTC.

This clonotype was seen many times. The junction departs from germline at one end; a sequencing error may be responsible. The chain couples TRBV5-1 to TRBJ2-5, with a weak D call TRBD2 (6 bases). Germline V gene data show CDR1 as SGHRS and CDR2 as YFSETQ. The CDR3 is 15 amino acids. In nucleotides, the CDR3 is TGTGCCAGCAGCTTGGGGAGCGGGTACCAAGAGACCCAGTACTTC. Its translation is CASSLGSGYQETQYF.

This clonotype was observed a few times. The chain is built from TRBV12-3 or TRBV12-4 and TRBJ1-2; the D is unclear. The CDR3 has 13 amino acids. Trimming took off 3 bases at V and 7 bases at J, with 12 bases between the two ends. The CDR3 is CASSFGSGGGYTF. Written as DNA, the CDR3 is TGTGCCAGCAGTTTTGGGTCCGGCGGTGGCTACACCTTC.

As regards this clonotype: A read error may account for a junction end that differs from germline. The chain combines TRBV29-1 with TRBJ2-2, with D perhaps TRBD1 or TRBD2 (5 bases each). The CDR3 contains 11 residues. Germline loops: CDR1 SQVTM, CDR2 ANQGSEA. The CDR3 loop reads CSVAGTGELLF. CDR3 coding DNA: TGCAGCGTTGCCGGGACCGGGGAGCTGCTTTTT.

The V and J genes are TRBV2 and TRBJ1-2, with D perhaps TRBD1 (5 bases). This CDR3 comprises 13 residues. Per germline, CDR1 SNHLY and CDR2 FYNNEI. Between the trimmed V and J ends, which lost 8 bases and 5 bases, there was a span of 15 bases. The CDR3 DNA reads TGTGCCAGCCCGGGGACGGGAACATATGGCTACACCTTC. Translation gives CASPGTGTYGYTF.

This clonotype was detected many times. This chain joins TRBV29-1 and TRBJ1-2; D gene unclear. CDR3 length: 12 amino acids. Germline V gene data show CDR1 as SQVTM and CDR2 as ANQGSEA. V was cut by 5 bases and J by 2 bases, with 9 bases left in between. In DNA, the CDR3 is TGCAGCGTTTCAGGCAGCAACTATGGCTACACCTTC. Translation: CSVSGSNYGYTF.

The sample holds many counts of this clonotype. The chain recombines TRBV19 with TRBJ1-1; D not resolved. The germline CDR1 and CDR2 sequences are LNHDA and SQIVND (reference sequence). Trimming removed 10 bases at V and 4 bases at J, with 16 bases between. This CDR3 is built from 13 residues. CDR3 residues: CATGVEGSTEAFF. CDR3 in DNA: TGTGCCACCGGGGTTGAGGGTAGCACTGAAGCTTTCTTT.

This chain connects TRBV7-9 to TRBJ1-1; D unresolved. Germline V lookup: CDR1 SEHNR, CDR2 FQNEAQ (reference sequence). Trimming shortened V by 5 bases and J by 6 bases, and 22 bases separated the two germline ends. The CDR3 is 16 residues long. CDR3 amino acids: CASSQDRMVPSPEAFF. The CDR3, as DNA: TGTGCCAGCAGCCAAGATAGGATGGTACCTTCACCTGAAGCTTTCTTT. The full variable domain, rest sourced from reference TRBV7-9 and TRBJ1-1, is DTGVSQNPRHKITKRGQNVTFRCDPISEHNRLYWYRQTLGQGPEFLTYFQNEAQLEKSRLLSDRFSAERPKGSFSTLEIQRTEQGDSAMYLCASSQDRMVPSPEAFFGQGTRLTVV.

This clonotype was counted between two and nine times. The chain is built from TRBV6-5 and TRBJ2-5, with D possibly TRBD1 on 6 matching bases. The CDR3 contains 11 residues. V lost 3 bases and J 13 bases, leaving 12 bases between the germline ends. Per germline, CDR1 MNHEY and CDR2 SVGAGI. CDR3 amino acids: CASSYPGHPYF. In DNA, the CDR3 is TGTGCCAGCAGTTATCCGGGACACCCGTACTTC.

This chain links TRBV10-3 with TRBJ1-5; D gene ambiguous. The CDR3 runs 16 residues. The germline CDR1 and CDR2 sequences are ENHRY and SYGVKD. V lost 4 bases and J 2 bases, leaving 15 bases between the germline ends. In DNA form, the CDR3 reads TGTGCCATCAGTGCATACTGGGAGGGTCGCAATCAGCCCCAGCATTTT. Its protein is CAISAYWEGRNQPQHF.

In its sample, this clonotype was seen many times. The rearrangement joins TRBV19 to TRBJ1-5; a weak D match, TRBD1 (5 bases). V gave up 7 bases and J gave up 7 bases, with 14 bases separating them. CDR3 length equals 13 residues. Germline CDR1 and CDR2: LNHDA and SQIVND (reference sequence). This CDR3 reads CASTDRGWQPQHF. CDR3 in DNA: TGTGCCAGTACCGACAGAGGTTGGCAGCCCCAGCATTTT.